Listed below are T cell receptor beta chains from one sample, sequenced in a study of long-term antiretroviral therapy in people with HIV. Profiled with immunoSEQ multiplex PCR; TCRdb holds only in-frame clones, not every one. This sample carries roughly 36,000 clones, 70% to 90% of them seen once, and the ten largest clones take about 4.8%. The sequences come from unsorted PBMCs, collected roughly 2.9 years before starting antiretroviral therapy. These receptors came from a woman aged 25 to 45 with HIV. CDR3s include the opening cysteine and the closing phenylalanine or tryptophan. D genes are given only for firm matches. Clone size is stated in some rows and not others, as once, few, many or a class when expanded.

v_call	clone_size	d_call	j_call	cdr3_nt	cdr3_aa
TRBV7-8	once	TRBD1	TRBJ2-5	TGTGCCAGCAGCACCCCTGGCGGCCAGGGGGTCCCCCAAGAGACCCAGTACTTC	CASSTPGGQGVPQETQYF
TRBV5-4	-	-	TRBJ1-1	TGTGCCAGCAGCATGAGGACGGTTATGAACACTGAAGCTTTCTTT	CASSMRTVMNTEAFF
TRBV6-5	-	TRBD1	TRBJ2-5	TGTGCCAGCAGCCGGGGACAGCTTGCGGGAGAGACCCAGTACTTC	CASSRGQLAGETQYF
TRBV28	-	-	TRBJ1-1	TGTGCCAGCAGTTTAGGGCGGTTGGAAGCTTTCTTT	CASSLGRLEAFF
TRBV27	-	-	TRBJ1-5	TGTGCCAGCAGTTCTTCTCAGGCCGCGGGGCCCCAGCATTTT	CASSSSQAAGPQHF
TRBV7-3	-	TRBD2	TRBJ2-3	TGTGCCAGCAAGTTAGCGGGGGGGCCCACAGATACGCAGTATTTT	CASKLAGGPTDTQYF
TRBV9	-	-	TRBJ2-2	TGTGCCAGCAGCGTATACAGAGTACCTGCGAACACCGGGGAGCTGTTTTTT	CASSVYRVPANTGELFF
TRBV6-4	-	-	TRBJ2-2	TGTGCCAGCAGTGACTCTTCAGCGGAGGGAAGGGAGCTGTTTTTT	CASSDSSAEGRELFF
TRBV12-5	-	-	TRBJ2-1	TGTGCTAGTGGTTTGGCCCAGGGAACTAATGAGCAGTTCTTC	CASGLAQGTNEQFF
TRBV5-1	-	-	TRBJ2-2	TGCGCCAGCCAAACGGACATACCCTCCGGGGAGCTGTTTTTT	CASQTDIPSGELFF
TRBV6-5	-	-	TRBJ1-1	TGTGCCAGCAGGAGGGACGAAACCCCTAGGGGGGCTTTCTTT	CASRRDETPRGAFF
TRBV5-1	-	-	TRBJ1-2	TGCGCCAGCAGCGGACAGCCCGTTATTGATGGCTACACCTTC	CASSGQPVIDGYTF
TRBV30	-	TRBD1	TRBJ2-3	TGTGCCTGGAGTGTACAGGACAGGGGGTATACGCAGTATTTT	CAWSVQDRGYTQYF
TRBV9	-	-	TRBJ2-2	TGTGCCAGCAGCGCCGACAGGAACACCGGGGAGCTGTTTTTT	CASSADRNTGELFF
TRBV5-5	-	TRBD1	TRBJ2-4	TGTGCCAGCAGCTTGACCGATACAGGGGCAAAAGGCATTCAGTACTTC	CASSLTDTGAKGIQYF
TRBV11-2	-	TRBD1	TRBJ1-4	TGTGCCAGCAGCTTATCGGGCAGGGGGCATGAAAAACTGTTTTTT	CASSLSGRGHEKLFF
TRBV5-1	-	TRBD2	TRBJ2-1	TGCGCCAGCAGCTTGGTGGGACTAGCGGGAGGCAATGAGCAGTTCTTC	CASSLVGLAGGNEQFF
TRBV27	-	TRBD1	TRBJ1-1	TGTGCCAGCAATCGGGACAGAAACACTGAAGCTTTCTTT	CASNRDRNTEAFF
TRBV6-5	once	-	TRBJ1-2	TGTGCCAGCTCTCAACAGGGCTTATCCCACTATGGCTACACCTTC	CASSQQGLSHYGYTF
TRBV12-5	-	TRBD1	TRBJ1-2	TGTGCTAGTGGATATGGCATCGGGACAGGGGGCTACACCTTC	CASGYGIGTGGYTF
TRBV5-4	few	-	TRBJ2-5	TGTGCCAGCAGCTCGCAGAGCGGCAAACAAGAGACCCAGTACTTC	CASSSQSGKQETQYF
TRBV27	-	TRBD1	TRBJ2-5	TGTGCCAGCAGTACCGGGACAGGGGGTGCAGAGACCCAGTACTTC	CASSTGTGGAETQYF
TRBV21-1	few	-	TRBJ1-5	TGTGCCAGCAGCATGAGGACAGAAACCCTTAGCAATCAGCCCCAGCATTTT	CASSMRTETLSNQPQHF
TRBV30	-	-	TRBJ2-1	TGTGCCTGGGCGTCAAAAATGAACAATGAGCAGTTCTTC	CAWASKMNNEQFF
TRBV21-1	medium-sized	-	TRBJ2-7	TGTGCCTCCCCAAGCACTCGGGGATGGGGCTACGAGCAGTACTTC	CASPSTRGWGYEQYF
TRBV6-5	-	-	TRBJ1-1	TGTGCCAGCAGGGTCAAAATAGGGGGGACTGAAGCTTTCTTT	CASRVKIGGTEAFF
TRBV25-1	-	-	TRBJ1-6	TGTGCCAGCAGTGAAGATCGGAGGGGAGCTAATTCACCCCTCCACTTT	CASSEDRRGANSPLHF
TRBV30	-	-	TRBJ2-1	TGTGCCTGGAGAAGGGACGAGAGCTACAATGAGCAGTTCTTC	CAWRRDESYNEQFF
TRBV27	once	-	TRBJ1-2	TGTGCCAGCAGCCCACGCCCGGCCGCTCAAGTCGGGTATGGCTACACCTTC	CASSPRPAAQVGYGYTF
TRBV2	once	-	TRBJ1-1	TGTGCCAGCAGGGGGAGGGGGTGGACTGAAGCTTTCTTT	CASRGRGWTEAFF
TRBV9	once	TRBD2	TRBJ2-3	TGTGCCAGCAGCGTAGGGCCAGCGGGGGGCACAGATACGCAGTATTTT	CASSVGPAGGTDTQYF
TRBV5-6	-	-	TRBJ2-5	TGTGCCAGCAGCCCCCGGACCCGGGAGACCCAGTACTTC	CASSPRTRETQYF
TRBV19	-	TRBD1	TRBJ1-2	TGTGCCAGTAGCGATAGGACAGGGGACTATGGCTACACCTTC	CASSDRTGDYGYTF
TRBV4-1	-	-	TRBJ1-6	TGCGCCAGCAGCCAAGGAGAGAGAACTAATTCACCCCTCCACTTT	CASSQGERTNSPLHF
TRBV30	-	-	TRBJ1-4	TGTGCCTGGAGCGGGTCCCTGGGGGATGAAAAACTGTTTTTT	CAWSGSLGDEKLFF
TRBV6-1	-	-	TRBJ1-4	TGTGCCAGCAGTGAAGCTAAGAGACAGCATTATGAAAAACTGTTTTTT	CASSEAKRQHYEKLFF
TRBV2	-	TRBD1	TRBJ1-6	TGTGCCAGCAGCCGAGGGGGCGATAATTCACCCCTCCACTTT	CASSRGGDNSPLHF
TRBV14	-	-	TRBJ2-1	TGTGCCAGCAGCCAATGGGCCGGGGACCCTGACAATGAGCAGTTCTTC	CASSQWAGDPDNEQFF
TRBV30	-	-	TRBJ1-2	TGTGCCTGGAGTGTACCTCGCAGGGCTAACTATGGCTACACCTTC	CAWSVPRRANYGYTF
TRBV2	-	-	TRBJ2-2	TGTGCCAGCAGTGACAGGGAGGTCGGGGAGCTGTTTTTT	CASSDREVGELFF
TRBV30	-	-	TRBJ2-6	TGTGCCTGGAGTGTGGGGGGCTCTGGGGCCAACGTCCTGACTTTC	CAWSVGGSGANVLTF
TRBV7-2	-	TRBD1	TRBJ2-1	TGTGCCAGCAGCCCCGAGACAGGGTATGGCGATGAGCAGTTCTTC	CASSPETGYGDEQFF
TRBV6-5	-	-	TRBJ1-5	TGTGCCAGCAGTTACTCGGGGAAAGTTCAGCCCCAGCATTTT	CASSYSGKVQPQHF
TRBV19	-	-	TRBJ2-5	TGTGCCAGAGACTCTCAGGCGGGGCAGGGAGAGACCCAGTACTTC	CARDSQAGQGETQYF
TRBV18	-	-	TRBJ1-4	TGTGCCAGCTCACCAACGGGTACTAATGAAAAACTGTTTTTT	CASSPTGTNEKLFF
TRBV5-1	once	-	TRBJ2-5	TGCGCCAGCAGCTTGGGAAACAGACAGCGAAAAGAGACCCAGTACTTC	CASSLGNRQRKETQYF